Each of the 11 T cell receptor beta chains below was sequenced from the same sample in a study of T cells in localized non-small cell lung cancer. This table comes from immunoSEQ multiplex PCR, and its TCRdb copy is limited to in-frame clones, with some not included. The data contain fewer than 50,000 clones, approximately 83% of them seen just once; the ten biggest clones take up roughly 7.5%. Specimen: PBMCs, collected before any cancer treatment. The receptors here all came from a man between 40 and 75 years old with stage II lung adenocarcinoma.

The CDR3 nucleotides read TGTGCCAGCAGCTTTGGGACTGAAGCTTTCTTT. It translates to CASSFGTEAFF. The chain couples TRBV7-1 to TRBJ1-1; no clear D. TRBV7-1 is an ORF, and what it does is uncertain. The CDR3 totals 11 residues. Trimming left V 4 bases short and J 5 bases short, with 5 bases between.

V usage is TRBV2 and J usage is TRBJ1-2; D possibly corresponds to TRBD1 (5 bases). The V and J ends lost 3 bases and 8 bases respectively, with 10 bases between them. The CDR3 length is 12 residues. Per the germline V gene, CDR1 is SNHLY and CDR2 is FYNNEI. CDR3 DNA: TGTGCCAGCAGTGAGGCAGGGCACGGCTACACCTTC. Translated: CASSEAGHGYTF.

The chain links TRBV4-1 to TRBJ2-3; 7 bases line up with TRBD1. The CDR3 loop spans 15 amino acids. V was clipped by 3 bases and J by 4 bases; unmatched bases: 7. CDR1 is MGHRA, CDR2 YSYEKL, per germline. The CDR3 DNA is TGCGCCAGCAGCCATAACAGGGGTATCGCAGATACGCAGTATTTT. Translation: CASSHNRGIADTQYF.

In the case of this clone: The same CDR3 can be traced to other DNA sequences in this sample. The V call is TRBV2, the J call TRBJ1-1; D perhaps matches TRBD1 (5 bases). This CDR3 region has 13 residues. Trimming shortened V by 6 bases and J by 1 base, and 9 bases separated the two germline ends. The germline V gene has CDR1 SNHLY and CDR2 FYNNEI. This chain's CDR3 is CASRDTGNTEAFF. CDR3 DNA sequence: TGTGCCAGCAGGGATACAGGGAACACTGAAGCTTTCTTT.

This chain uses TRBV19 with TRBJ2-1; D remains ambiguous. Trimming removed 5 bases at V and 0 bases at J, with 11 bases between. Germline-derived CDR1 and CDR2 are LNHDA and SQIVND (reference sequence). This CDR3 is built from 15 residues. CDR3 region: CASSFPLGSYNEQFF. Written as DNA, the CDR3 is TGTGCCAGTAGTTTTCCTTTGGGCTCCTACAATGAGCAGTTCTTC.

This chain connects TRBV11-2 to TRBJ2-4, with D perhaps given as TRBD1 or TRBD2 (6 bases each). Trimming pared 6 bases from V and 5 bases from J, leaving 14 bases between. The CDR3 length is 14 residues. Looked up from germline, CDR1 is SGHAT and CDR2 is FQNNGV. CDR3 sequence (DNA): TGTGCCAGCAGTTTCGGACAGCGGGAAAACATTCAGTACTTC. Its translation: CASSFGQRENIQYF.

The chain carries TRBV6-1 and TRBJ1-2, with 10 bases aligning to TRBD1. Looked up from germline, CDR1 is MNHNS and CDR2 is SASEGT. Germline trimming cut 6 bases from V and 4 bases from J; bases unmatched to any gene: 8. This CDR3 region has 15 residues. The CDR3 DNA reads as TGTGCCAGCAGATTGACAGGGGGCATGGGCTATGGCTACACCTTC. Translating it yields CASRLTGGMGYGYTF.

This chain connects TRBV19 to TRBJ1-5; D might be TRBD1 (5 bases). The germline gives CDR1 LNHDA, CDR2 SQIVND (reference sequence). The CDR3 spans 17 residues. Trimming stripped 4 bases from V and 3 bases from J, with 19 bases between. The CDR3 nucleotides read TGTGCCAGTAGTAGAAAAAGCCTGGACACCATCAATCAGCCCCAGCATTTT. Amino acid sequence: CASSRKSLDTINQPQHF.

This chain uses TRBV7-3 with TRBJ2-1; possible D gene TRBD2, 6 bases. The CDR3 is 15 residues long. V lost 6 bases to trimming and J lost 0 bases, with 12 bases between them. Germline CDR1 reads SGHTA; CDR2 reads FQGTGA. The CDR3 DNA is TGTGCCAGCAGTCTCGCGGGGAGCTCCTACAATGAGCAGTTCTTC. This encodes CASSLAGSSYNEQFF.

The chain employs TRBV5-8 and TRBJ1-5, with 7 bases aligning to TRBD1. The CDR3 length is 15 residues. V lost 4 bases to trimming and J lost 1 base; unmatched junction nucleotides: 5. Per the germline V gene, CDR1 is SGHTS and CDR2 is YDEGEE. The CDR3 loop reads CASSVGTASNQPQHF. The DNA for the CDR3 is TGTGCCAGCAGCGTAGGGACAGCCAGCAATCAGCCCCAGCATTTT.

The rearrangement uses TRBV7-9 and TRBJ2-6; D not resolved. Germline V CDR1 and CDR2: SEHNR, FQNEAQ (reference sequence). V was clipped by 3 bases and J by 0 bases, with 15 bases between them. CDR3 size: 18 residues. CDR3 sequence: CASSFIGRRLSGANVLTF. Written as DNA, the CDR3 is TGTGCCAGCAGCTTCATCGGCAGGAGACTCTCTGGGGCCAACGTCCTGACTTTC.